The next 25 T cell receptor beta chains were all read from a single sample in a study of blood T cell repertoires in COVID-19. TCRdb's copy holds only in-frame clones and misses some; the assay was immunoSEQ multiplex PCR. The profile covers about 430,000 clones, with around 90% appearing a single time and 0.8% to 0.85% taken by the ten largest. What was sequenced was peripheral blood. Receptors were obtained from a man aged 18 to 30 with COVID-19, enrolled during active disease.

In DNA, the CDR3 is TGTGCCAGCAGCCTCTTCTTAATGGGACAGCCTAGCACAGATACGCAGTATTTT. Encoded protein: CASSLFLMGQPSTDTQYF. The rearrangement uses TRBV3-1 (or the pseudogene TRBV3-2) and TRBJ2-3; 7 bases map to TRBD1. V lost 4 bases and J lost 0; bases outside the gene matches: 13. Germline CDR1 LGHDT, CDR2 YNNKEL (reference sequence). This CDR3 region has 18 residues.

The chain has TRBV11-2 and TRBJ1-1; maybe TRBD1 (6 bases). The V gene's germline CDR1 is SGHAT and CDR2 FQNNGV. The CDR3 totals 16 residues. Trimming removed 1 base at V and 8 bases at J, with 20 bases between. The DNA for the CDR3 is TGTGCCAGCAGCTTAGGGAGTTGGTCGTGGGGGACAGAAGCTTTCTTT. Its translation: CASSLGSWSWGTEAFF.

The V call is TRBV5-1, the J call TRBJ2-2; D gene unclear. CDR1 is SGHRS and CDR2 is YFSETQ in the germline V gene. The CDR3 consists of 15 residues. With 6 bases removed from V and 1 base from J, the gap between germline ends came to 13 bases. CDR3 DNA: TGCGCCAGCACCATCTCTGGGCTGAACACCGGGGAGCTGTTTTTT. It translates to CASTISGLNTGELFF.

In its sample, this clone was seen once. V usage is TRBV29-1 and J usage is TRBJ2-7, with 8 bases lining up with TRBD2. Germline V gives CDR1 SQVTM, CDR2 ANQGSEA. J lost 1 base, V lost 1 base, and 3 bases had no gene match. The length of the CDR3 is 14 residues. The CDR3 spells CSVEGSGGSYEQYF. The CDR3 coding sequence is TGCAGCGTTGAAGGATCGGGGGGGTCCTACGAGCAGTACTTC.

The chain couples TRBV2 to TRBJ2-2; 9 nucleotides align to TRBD2. V shed 8 bases and J 5 bases; nucleotides not matched to a gene: 9. There are 15 residues in the CDR3. Germline V CDR1 and CDR2: SNHLY, FYNNEI. CDR3 DNA sequence: TGTGCCAGCCTATCAGTAGCGGGAGATACCGGGGAGCTGTTTTTT. This encodes CASLSVAGDTGELFF.

The CDR3 reads CASSLDNNEQFF. CDR3 nucleotide sequence: TGTGCCAGCAGCTTAGATAACAATGAGCAGTTCTTC. V usage is TRBV7-8 and J usage is TRBJ2-1; D remains unclear. Germline assignment: CDR1 SGHVS and CDR2 FQNEAQ. The CDR3 is 12 residues long. Trimming removed 1 base at V and 5 bases at J, with 3 bases between.

The CDR3 here is CASSWDQGATQYF. CDR3 bases: TGTGCCAGCAGCTGGGACCAGGGGGCGACCCAGTACTTC. This chain uses TRBV7-9 with TRBJ2-5; TRBD1 agrees at 8 bases. From germline, CDR1 is SEHNR and CDR2 FQNEAQ (reference sequence). J lost 7 bases, V lost 4 bases, and 5 bases had no gene match. This CDR3 contains 13 residues.

The chain links TRBV29-1 to TRBJ2-1, with 9 nucleotides matching TRBD2. The CDR3 runs 14 residues. Germline CDR1 reads SQVTM; CDR2 reads ANQGSEA. V shed 4 bases, J shed 6 bases, and the junction held 7 bases outside the gene matches. CDR3 in DNA: TGCAGCGTTGTACGTCTAGCGGGATTCAATGAGCAGTTCTTC. This encodes CSVVRLAGFNEQFF.

This rearrangement joins TRBV19 to TRBJ2-3; TRBD1 aligns across 9 bases. The CDR3 has 16 amino acids. CDR1 is LNHDA and CDR2 is SQIVND in the germline V gene (reference sequence). Trimming took 6 bases from V and 4 from J; bases not matched to a gene: 11. The chain's CDR3 is CASSVAGQGLADTQYF. In nucleotides, the CDR3 is TGTGCCAGTAGCGTCGCGGGACAGGGTTTGGCAGATACGCAGTATTTT.

The V gene is TRBV6-5, the J gene TRBJ1-1; D is possibly TRBD1 (5 bases). This CDR3 spans 15 amino acids. CDR1 and CDR2 from the germline V gene are MNHEY and SVGAGI. V lost 6 bases and J lost 7, with 21 bases in between. The DNA of the CDR3 is TGTGCCAGCAGACGACTGCCGACAGAGAACTATGAAGCTTTCTTT. Translated: CASRRLPTENYEAFF.

V gene TRBV2 combines with J gene TRBJ2-2; TRBD1 aligns across 8 bases. Per germline, CDR1 SNHLY and CDR2 FYNNEI. The J segment lost 6 bases and the V segment lost 7 bases, leaving 10 bases of the junction unmatched. The CDR3 is 15 amino acids. The CDR3 coding sequence is TGTGCCAGCAAAGCCAACAGGGGGGTCGCCGGGGAGCTGTTTTTT. It is translated as CASKANRGVAGELFF.

This chain connects TRBV27 to TRBJ2-3; 12 bases are shared with TRBD2. The germline gives CDR1 MNHEY, CDR2 SMNVEV (reference sequence). Trimming took 3 bases from V and 5 from J; bases not matched to a gene: 3. CDR3 length equals 15 residues. This chain's CDR3 is CASSLSTSGRDTQYF. CDR3 DNA sequence: TGTGCCAGCAGTTTGTCGACTAGCGGGAGAGATACGCAGTATTTT.

The V call is TRBV4-1, the J call TRBJ1-5; 9 bases fit TRBD1. Germline V gene sequence: CDR1 MGHRA, CDR2 YSYEKL. J was trimmed by 4 bases and V by 5 bases; bases with no gene match: 6. CDR3 length: 15 amino acids. The CDR3 bases are TGCGCCAGCAGCACCCGGGACAGGGAAAATCAGCCCCAGCATTTT. Protein product: CASSTRDRENQPQHF.

The chain combines TRBV24-1 with TRBJ2-1; 10 bases fit TRBD2. With V trimmed by 6 bases and J by 1 base, 2 bases remained unmatched. There are 15 residues in the CDR3. Germline V gene sequence: CDR1 KGHDR, CDR2 SFDVKD. CDR3 nucleotides: TGTGCCACCAGTAGTAGCGGGGGGTCCTACAATGAGCAGTTCTTC. It specifies CATSSSGGSYNEQFF.

The V and J genes are TRBV5-1 and TRBJ2-1; TRBD1 agrees at 8 bases. Germline CDR1 SGHRS, CDR2 YFSETQ. The V gene end was trimmed by 4 bases and the J gene end by 5 bases; junction bases not matched to a gene: 11. This CDR3 has 16 residues. Written as DNA, the CDR3 is TGCGCCAGCAGCCTACCCCAGACAGGGGTGAACAATGAGCAGTTCTTC. Amino acid sequence: CASSLPQTGVNNEQFF.

The genes are TRBV6-2 or TRBV6-3 and TRBJ1-2, with 7 bases lining up with TRBD1. This CDR3 is built from 17 residues. Per the germline V gene, CDR1 is MNHEY and CDR2 is SVGEGT. The V gene end was trimmed by 5 bases and the J gene end by 3 bases; junction bases not matched to a gene: 15. As DNA, the CDR3 is TGTGCCAGCAGTAACGCCCGCGACAGGGCTTCGGACTATGGCTACACCTTC. This encodes CASSNARDRASDYGYTF.

The V gene is TRBV9, the J gene TRBJ2-2; 7 bases match TRBD2. Germline V lookup: CDR1 SGDLS, CDR2 YYNGEE. Trimming at V came to 1 base and at J to 6 bases, leaving 9 bases not matched to a gene. CDR3 length: 16 residues. The CDR3 region has the DNA TGTGCCAGCAGCGTACGTGGGAGGGCCGGTTCCGGGGAGCTGTTTTTT. It translates to CASSVRGRAGSGELFF. Supplemented by reference TRBV9 and TRBJ2-2, the full variable domain reads DSGVTQTPKHLITATGQRVTLRCSPRSGDLSVYWYQQSLDQGLQFLIQYYNGEERAKGNILERFSAQQFPDLHSELNLSSLELGDSALYFCASSVRGRAGSGELFFGEGSRLTVL.

This chain connects TRBV29-1 to TRBJ2-2; D is unresolved. The CDR3 is 14 residues long. The germline CDR1 and CDR2 sequences are SQVTM and ANQGSEA. Trimming stripped 1 base from V and 3 bases from J, with 9 bases between. CDR3 in amino acids: CSVEVLADTGELFF. DNA for the CDR3: TGCAGCGTTGAAGTTTTGGCAGACACCGGGGAGCTGTTTTTT.

V and J are TRBV6-1 and TRBJ2-7; tentative D call: TRBD1 (5 bases). CDR1 and CDR2 from the germline V gene are MNHNS and SASEGT. The length of the CDR3 is 14 residues. V was clipped by 1 base and J by 4 bases, with 11 bases between them. CDR3 loop: CASSEGWGPYEQYF. The CDR3 DNA reads as TGTGCCAGCAGTGAAGGCTGGGGCCCATACGAGCAGTACTTC.

The V and J genes are TRBV7-9 and TRBJ1-1; a weak D match, TRBD1 (5 bases). V shed 1 base and J shed 4 bases, with 7 bases lying between them. This CDR3 has 13 residues. Germline V gene sequence: CDR1 SEHNR, CDR2 FQNEAQ (reference sequence). The DNA for the CDR3 is TGTGCCAGCAGCTTAGGACAGCCCACTGAAGCTTTCTTT. It is translated as CASSLGQPTEAFF.

The chain employs TRBV14 and TRBJ1-1, with unresolved D. There are 14 residues in the CDR3. V lost 2 bases to trimming and J lost 4 bases, with 11 bases between them. Germline V gene data show CDR1 as SGHDN and CDR2 as FVKESK. As DNA, the CDR3 is TGTGCCAGCAGCCAAAGTTGGAGGGCCACTGAAGCTTTCTTT. It specifies CASSQSWRATEAFF.

This clone was observed a single time. The chain employs TRBV7-2 and TRBJ1-3; D gene unclear. The germline V gene has CDR1 SGHTA and CDR2 FQGNSA. V was pared by 1 base and J by 1 base, with 5 bases between. CDR3 length: 14 amino acids. As DNA, the CDR3 is TGTGCCAGCAGCTTAGTTGTATCTGGAAACACCATATATTTT. This gives the protein CASSLVVSGNTIYF.

The V call is TRBV7-9, the J call TRBJ2-7; weak D call: TRBD1 (6 bases). Deletions cut 4 bases from V and 6 bases from J, with 13 bases between. Germline V gives CDR1 SEHNR, CDR2 FQNEAQ (reference sequence). This CDR3 comprises 13 residues. The CDR3 DNA follows: TGTGCCAGCAGCTACCCTACCAGGGGCGAGCAGTACTTC. Translating it yields CASSYPTRGEQYF.

Notes on this clone: At one end, the junction sequence differs from germline, possibly due to a read error. The V gene is TRBV5-1, the J gene TRBJ2-2, with D perhaps matching TRBD2 (5 bases). This CDR3 spans 15 amino acids. In germline, CDR1 is SGHRS, CDR2 YFSETQ. The CDR3 sequence: CASTVSRVSTGELSF. CDR3 nucleotide sequence: TGCGCCAGCACAGTGTCACGCGTGAGCACCGGGGAGCTGTCTTTT.

The CDR3 sequence: CASSVGPDRGSGYTF. For the CDR3, the DNA is TGTGCCAGCAGCGTAGGACCAGACAGGGGATCAGGCTACACCTTC. The chain uses TRBV9 and TRBJ1-2, with 8 bases aligning to TRBD1. CDR1 and CDR2 from the germline V gene are SGDLS and YYNGEE. The CDR3 extends over 15 amino acids. V lost 0 bases and J lost 8; bases outside the gene matches: 9.